One and the same sample provided the 10 T cell receptor beta chains below, sequenced in a study of blood T cell repertoires in COVID-19. The repertoire was sequenced with immunoSEQ multiplex PCR; TCRdb's copy has only in-frame clones and lacks some. The table records around 170,000 clones, around 83% of them present only once. The sequenced sample consisted of peripheral blood. The receptors stem from a woman in her thirties or forties with acute or convalescent COVID-19.

The genes are TRBV4-2 and TRBJ2-1; 8 bases are a match to TRBD2. V gave up 0 bases and J gave up 4 bases; unmatched junction bases: 8. This CDR3 contains 17 residues. Germline-derived CDR1 and CDR2 are LGHNA and YNFKEQ. The chain's CDR3 is CASSQDGGGLIYNEQFF. For the CDR3, the DNA is TGTGCCAGCAGCCAAGATGGCGGGGGGCTTATTTACAATGAGCAGTTCTTC.

This chain connects TRBV7-2 to TRBJ2-3; D not resolved. CDR3 length: 14 residues. V was clipped by 6 bases and J by 0 bases, with 10 bases between them. Germline CDR1 SGHTA, CDR2 FQGNSA. The CDR3 reads CASRRFSSTDTQYF. CDR3 nucleotides: TGTGCCAGCAGGAGGTTTAGTAGCACAGATACGCAGTATTTT.

V gene TRBV27 combines with J gene TRBJ1-5, with D hard to call. Germline V gene lookup returns CDR1 MNHEY and CDR2 SMNVEV (reference sequence). V was pared by 3 bases and J by 2 bases, with 8 bases between. CDR3 length: 14 residues. The CDR3 spells CASSFRTGNQPQHF. CDR3 nucleotides: TGTGCCAGCAGTTTTAGAACGGGCAATCAGCCCCAGCATTTT.

The chain couples TRBV5-6 to TRBJ2-1; the D gene is possibly TRBD2 (5 bases). Between the trimmed V and J ends, which lost 2 bases and 5 bases, there was a span of 11 bases. The germline gives CDR1 SGHDT, CDR2 YYEEEE. The CDR3 spans 14 residues. DNA of the CDR3: TGTGCCAGCAGCTTAGTACGGGGAAACAATGAGCAGTTCTTC. Translating gives CASSLVRGNNEQFF.

The V and J genes are TRBV5-1 and TRBJ1-1, with TRBD1 as a possible D gene (6 bases). The germline V and J ends were trimmed by 2 bases and 5 bases, with 10 bases remaining between them. The CDR3 runs to 13 residues. Germline values: CDR1 SGHRS, CDR2 YFSETQ. The CDR3 DNA follows: TGCGCCAGCAGCTTCACAGGGCGGACTGAAGCTTTCTTT. Amino acid sequence: CASSFTGRTEAFF.

The chain carries TRBV15 and TRBJ2-3; TRBD2 is a possible D gene (6 bases). CDR3 length equals 13 residues. The V gene's germline CDR1 is LNHNV and CDR2 YYDKDF (reference sequence). Trimming stripped 8 bases from V and 2 bases from J, with 11 bases between. This CDR3 is CATLGTYTDTQYF. The DNA of the CDR3 is TGTGCCACCTTGGGGACTTACACAGATACGCAGTATTTT.

This clone was detected many times. The chain uses TRBV2 and TRBJ1-5; 7 bases align to TRBD1. CDR3 size: 18 residues. V trimming: 6 bases; J trimming: 0 bases; junction bases outside the gene matches: 14. The germline gives CDR1 SNHLY, CDR2 FYNNEI. The CDR3 reads CASSKTATGLYSNQPQHF. The CDR3 DNA follows: TGTGCCAGCAGCAAGACCGCGACAGGGCTTTATAGCAATCAGCCCCAGCATTTT.

Only one count was recorded for this clone. The chain recombines TRBV5-4 with TRBJ2-7; 9 nucleotides agree with TRBD1. After removal of 0 bases from V and 7 bases from J, the junction contained 8 bases not matched to a gene. The CDR3 runs to 15 residues. Germline CDR1 SGHNT, CDR2 YYREEE (reference sequence). The CDR3 region has the DNA TGTGCCAGCAGCTTGGGGGGGACAGGGAGAGGGGAGCAGTACTTC. This translates into CASSLGGTGRGEQYF.

This sequence joins TRBV28 and TRBJ1-5; TRBD1 aligns across 7 bases. Germline CDR1 MDHEN, CDR2 SYDVKM. The CDR3 covers 13 residues. Germline trimming cut 6 bases from V and 5 bases from J; bases unmatched to any gene: 4. The CDR3 loop reads CASRGDSDQPQHF. The CDR3 DNA reads as TGTGCCAGCAGAGGGGACAGCGATCAGCCCCAGCATTTT.

The V call is TRBV11-3, the J call TRBJ2-3; tentative D call: TRBD2 (7 bases). The CDR3 sequence is 16 residues long. Germline V lookup: CDR1 SGHNT, CDR2 YENEEA. The V end lost 5 bases, the J end lost 0 bases, and 15 bases lay between the germline ends. CDR3 protein: CASSTGRESSTDTQYF. CDR3 bases: TGTGCCAGCAGCACAGGGAGGGAATCTAGCACAGATACGCAGTATTTT.